This TCR beta chain was recovered during a study of cytomegalovirus exposure and HLA in healthy donors. Study background: The roughly 110 validation repertoires were reported in a later analysis to have been generated on the same platform as the roughly 680 first-cohort repertoires.

With regard to this clone: Antigen: not known.

There are 15 residues in the CDR3. V was trimmed by 8 bases and J by 0 bases, leaving 15 bases between them. The germline V gene encodes CDR1 WSHSY and CDR2 SAAADI. TCRdb's table, derived via immunoSEQ multiplex PCR, lists solely in-frame clones and lacks some. Here the sample spans 150,000 to 200,000 clones, about 81% being singletons. Study observations and caveats: Both high specificity and high sensitivity reportedly marked the classifier's diagnosis of cytomegalovirus status.

The gene calls are TRBV10-2 and TRBJ2-3; D might be TRBD1 (5 bases). Sequencing was done on a sample of PBMCs. This clonotype was obtained from a woman in her 30s in good health and CMV-seronegative. The CDR3 here is CASGPPSGSTDTQYF. The CDR3 nucleotides read TGCGCCAGCGGCCCCCCCTCAGGGAGCACAGATACGCAGTATTTT.